This T cell receptor beta chain was recorded in a study of identical twins. Points from the study as a whole: Beta clonotypes that were abundant in cord blood contained fewer insertions, a pattern absent from memory repertoires. The degree of excess twin sharing was weaker in beta out-of-frame sequences. Model-predicted out-of-frame TCR alpha sharing fell below observed values in monozygotic twins.

TCRdb re-derived calls from the 5' RACE reads in MiXCR, one entry per CDR3 protein. The sample holds under 300,000 distinct CDR3 sequences; about 14% are singletons and the top ten take approximately 8.2%. This clonotype was observed a few times. Its antigen is currently unknown. Sequenced sample: memory (CD45RO+) T cells sorted from blood. The sequence came from a woman in her late teens or twenties in good health.

Here the CDR3 reads CSARTSGGTQYF. Here the CDR3 DNA reads TGCAGTGCTAGGACTAGCGGGGGCACGCAGTATTTT. The chain has TRBV20-1 and TRBJ2-3; the match to TRBD2 covers 12 bases. CDR3 length equals 12 residues. After removal of 3 bases from V and 9 bases from J, the junction contained 1 base not matched to a gene. Germline values: CDR1 DFQATT, CDR2 SNEGSKA (reference sequence).